The 22 T cell receptor beta chains reported below all come from one sample, sequenced in a study of neurological immune-mediated disorders. TCRdb fed the 5' RACE reads into MiXCR, producing one record per CDR3 protein. The sample consists of approximately 25,000 distinct CDR3 sequences, approximately 21% of them appearing once. What was sequenced was PBMCs. These receptor sequences come from a woman in her fifties or sixties in good health.

At least ten counts were recorded for this clonotype. The chain links TRBV3-1 to TRBJ2-7, with TRBD2 matching over 10 bases. After removal of 5 bases from V and 11 bases from J, the junction contained 9 bases not matched to a gene. Germline V gene data show CDR1 as LGHDT and CDR2 as YNNKEL (reference sequence). This CDR3 comprises 13 residues. CDR3 in amino acids: CASSTRTSGEEYF. As DNA, the CDR3 is TGTGCCAGCAGCACCCGGACTAGCGGTGAAGAGTACTTC.

This clonotype was picked up many times. The chain employs TRBV6-2 or TRBV6-3 and TRBJ1-1; no firm D call. Between the trimmed V and J ends, which lost 8 bases and 1 base, there was a span of 11 bases. The CDR3 covers 13 residues. The germline V gene has CDR1 MNHEY and CDR2 SVGEGT. The CDR3 is CASGRNKNTEAFF. The CDR3 DNA reads as TGTGCCAGCGGACGCAATAAGAACACTGAAGCTTTCTTT.

This clonotype was recorded many times. This chain joins TRBV5-1 and TRBJ2-4, with a tentative D call TRBD2 (5 bases). Germline loops: CDR1 SGHRS, CDR2 YFSETQ. The CDR3 is made up of 14 amino acids. V was cut by 4 bases and J by 1 base, with 9 bases left in between. The CDR3 sequence is CASSGELAKNIQYF. Written as DNA, the CDR3 is TGCGCCAGCAGCGGGGAGCTGGCCAAAAACATTCAGTACTTC.

This clonotype was seen just once. Possible read error: a much larger clone is one base away. The V gene is TRBV28, the J gene TRBJ2-7; possibly TRBD1 for D (6 bases). Germline values: CDR1 MDHEN, CDR2 SYDVKM. The CDR3 runs to 12 residues. CDR3 DNA: TGTGCCAGCAGGCAGGACAGTTACGATCAGTACTTC. It is translated as CASRQDSYDQYF.

J is TRBJ2-3 and V is TRBV19, with TRBD2 matching 7 bases. CDR1 LNHDA and CDR2 SQIVND come from the germline V gene (reference sequence). The CDR3 runs 15 residues. V lost 6 bases to trimming and J lost 4 bases; unmatched junction nucleotides: 10. CDR3 in amino acids: CASSPWGGGSDTQYF. CDR3 sequence (DNA): TGTGCCAGTAGCCCTTGGGGCGGGGGTTCAGATACGCAGTATTTT.

The rearrangement uses TRBV5-1 and TRBJ2-7, with 11 bases that match TRBD2. The germline gives CDR1 SGHRS, CDR2 YFSETQ. V lost 1 base to trimming and J lost 0 bases; unmatched junction nucleotides: 3. The CDR3 is 16 residues long. The CDR3: CASSLLAGGISYEQYF. The CDR3, as DNA: TGCGCCAGCAGCTTGCTAGCGGGAGGTATCTCCTACGAGCAGTACTTC.

V gene TRBV7-9 combines with J gene TRBJ2-3; the D gene is possibly TRBD2 (6 bases). The CDR3 sequence is 17 residues long. Trimming stripped 5 bases from V and 6 bases from J, with 24 bases between. Germline V gene lookup returns CDR1 SEHNR and CDR2 FQNEAQ (reference sequence). In DNA, the CDR3 is TGTGCCAGCAGCCCCCCACCCCTAATTCGCCGGGGGGATACGCAGTATTTT. It is translated as CASSPPPLIRRGDTQYF. Full variable domain (remainder filled in from reference TRBV7-9 and TRBJ2-3): DTGVSQNPRHKITKRGQNVTFRCDPISEHNRLYWYRQTLGQGPEFLTYFQNEAQLEKSRLLSDRFSAERPKGSFSTLEIQRTEQGDSAMYLCASSPPPLIRRGDTQYFGPGTRLTVL.

Worth noting for this clonotype: A much larger clone differs from this one at a single base, so this may be a read error. This sequence joins TRBV5-4 and TRBJ1-1; no firm D call. The V and J ends lost 4 bases and 7 bases respectively, with 14 bases between them. Germline V gives CDR1 SGHNT, CDR2 YYREEE (reference sequence). The length of the CDR3 is 13 residues. In DNA, the CDR3 is TGTGCCAGCAGCATTACAGTGATCGGTGAAGCTTTCTTT. Encoded protein: CASSITVIGEAFF.

This clonotype has ten or more counts. The V and J genes are TRBV5-1 and TRBJ2-7; the D gene is possibly TRBD2 (6 bases). Germline assignment: CDR1 SGHRS and CDR2 YFSETQ. V lost 1 base and J lost 5, with 13 bases in between. The CDR3 totals 14 residues. CDR3 nucleotide sequence: TGCGCCAGCAGCTTGACCGGGAGTCTAAACGAGCAGTACTTC. The encoded protein is CASSLTGSLNEQYF.

CDR3 coding DNA: TGTGCCAGCAGTAGAGACAGGTTGAATTCACCCCTCCACTTT. It encodes CASSRDRLNSPLHF. The rearrangement links TRBV27 to TRBJ1-6, with a weak D call TRBD1 (6 bases). Germline V gene lookup returns CDR1 MNHEY and CDR2 SMNVEV (reference sequence). The CDR3 is 14 amino acids. V lost 5 bases and J 7 bases, leaving 12 bases between the germline ends.

The sample holds many counts of this clonotype. The chain links TRBV12-3 or TRBV12-4 to TRBJ1-1; D possibly corresponds to TRBD1 (6 bases). This CDR3 has 14 amino acids. The ends were cut back, 4 bases at V and 5 bases at J, with 14 bases in the middle. CDR3 sequence: CASSSQGSLTEAFF. The CDR3 DNA sequence: TGTGCCAGCAGTTCACAGGGTTCGTTAACTGAAGCTTTCTTT.

This clonotype was counted many times. The chain has TRBV6-2 or TRBV6-3 and TRBJ2-7, with 10 positions matching TRBD1. Trimming cost V 6 bases and J 4 bases; bases outside gene matches: 6. The CDR3 runs to 14 residues. The germline V gene encodes CDR1 MNHEY and CDR2 SVGEGT. CDR3 nucleotides: TGTGCCAGCAGAGGGGACAGGGGAGATTACGAGCAGTACTTC. As protein: CASRGDRGDYEQYF.

In its sample, this clonotype was seen many times. This chain joins TRBV5-1 and TRBJ2-4, with 11 bases that match TRBD2. Germline-derived CDR1 and CDR2 are SGHRS and YFSETQ. This CDR3 has 20 residues. The V and J ends lost 3 bases and 3 bases, in that order; junction bases with no gene match: 17. The CDR3 sequence is CASSSTELAGALRGKNIQYF. The CDR3 DNA follows: TGCGCCAGCAGCTCCACCGAACTAGCGGGAGCACTGAGGGGCAAAAACATTCAGTACTTC.

This clonotype was counted ten times or more. The V call is TRBV3-1, the J call TRBJ2-3, with no clear D. In germline, CDR1 is LGHDT, CDR2 YNNKEL (reference sequence). This CDR3 contains 14 residues. With 0 bases removed from V and 5 bases from J, the gap between germline ends came to 9 bases. The CDR3 sequence is CASSQDLREDTQYF. The CDR3 DNA reads as TGTGCCAGCAGCCAAGATCTTAGGGAAGATACGCAGTATTTT.

The chain carries TRBV5-1 and TRBJ2-7; tentatively, D is TRBD1 (6 bases). The CDR3 covers 13 residues. The V gene's germline CDR1 is SGHRS and CDR2 YFSETQ. Trimming removed 1 base at V and 2 bases at J, with 7 bases between. CDR3 nucleotide sequence: TGCGCCAGCAGCTTGCAGGGGCCCTACGAGCAGTACTTC. Protein product: CASSLQGPYEQYF.

This clonotype was observed at least ten times. The J gene is TRBJ2-5, the V gene TRBV15; D perhaps matches TRBD1 (6 bases). Per the germline V gene, CDR1 is LNHNV and CDR2 is YYDKDF (reference sequence). The length of the CDR3 is 14 residues. Trimming left V 2 bases short and J 0 bases short, with 7 bases between. CDR3 residues: CATSRQGNQETQYF. The DNA of the CDR3 is TGTGCCACCAGCAGACAGGGGAACCAAGAGACCCAGTACTTC.

This clonotype was observed at least ten times. This sequence joins TRBV5-1 and TRBJ1-3; 7 nucleotides align to TRBD1. V was pared by 3 bases and J by 1 base, with 1 base of the junction left unmatched. Germline CDR1 SGHRS, CDR2 YFSETQ. The CDR3 spans 14 residues. DNA for the CDR3: TGCGCCAGCAGCTCGGGACAGTCTGGAAACACCATATATTTT. Its protein is CASSSGQSGNTIYF.

This clonotype was counted at least ten times. This sequence joins TRBV7-2 and TRBJ2-7; 9 positions match TRBD1. The CDR3 has 14 amino acids. CDR1 is SGHTA, CDR2 FQGNSA, per germline. V dropped 4 bases and J dropped 5; count of bases not matched to a gene: 6. The CDR3 loop is CASSSTGGLNEQYF. The CDR3 DNA reads TGTGCCAGCAGCTCCACAGGGGGCCTGAACGAGCAGTACTTC.

This clonotype was detected many times. V usage is TRBV28 and J usage is TRBJ2-2; TRBD2 might be the D (6 bases). The CDR3 runs 13 residues. Germline lookup yields CDR1 MDHEN and CDR2 SYDVKM. In DNA form, the CDR3 reads TGTGTCTCTTTGGGAGGACTGGCCGGGGAGCTGTTTTTT. Residues: CVSLGGLAGELFF.

In its sample, this clonotype was seen many times. The chain joins TRBV7-2 to TRBJ2-6, with 14 nucleotides matching TRBD2. This CDR3 spans 18 amino acids. The V gene end was trimmed by 5 bases and the J gene end by 4 bases; junction bases not matched to a gene: 7. The V gene's germline CDR1 is SGHTA and CDR2 FQGNSA. The CDR3 spells CASSPRTSGGSGANVLTF. The CDR3 coding sequence is TGTGCCAGCAGCCCCAGGACTAGCGGGGGGTCAGGGGCCAACGTCCTGACTTTC. Full variable domain (missing parts from reference TRBV7-2 and TRBJ2-6): GAGVSQSPSNKVTEKGKDVELRCDPISGHTALYWYRQSLGQGLEFLIYFQGNSAPDKSGLPSDRFSAERTGGSVSTLTIQRTQQEDSAVYLCASSPRTSGGSGANVLTFGAGSRLTVL.

This clonotype has at least ten counts. This sequence joins TRBV28 and TRBJ1-1, with TRBD1 matching over 8 bases. Trimming removed 3 bases from V and 1 base from J; junction bases left unmatched: 7. Germline-derived CDR1 and CDR2 are MDHEN and SYDVKM. This CDR3 contains 16 residues. The CDR3 region is CASSFITGGGNTEAFF. DNA for the CDR3: TGTGCCAGCAGTTTTATAACAGGGGGGGGGAACACTGAAGCTTTCTTT. Looking up the rest from reference TRBV28 and TRBJ1-1 gives the full variable domain: DVKVTQSSRYLVKRTGEKVFLECVQDMDHENMFWYRQDPGLGLRLIYFSYDVKMKEKGDIPEGYSVSREKKERFSLILESASTNQTSMYLCASSFITGGGNTEAFFGQGTRLTVV.

This clonotype occurred many times. The rearrangement links TRBV9 to TRBJ2-3, with 8 bases identical to TRBD2. CDR1 is SGDLS and CDR2 is YYNGEE in the germline V gene. With V trimmed by 4 bases and J by 5 bases, 6 bases remained unmatched. The CDR3 extends over 14 amino acids. The CDR3 spells CASSIGGAIDTQYF. CDR3 in DNA: TGTGCCAGCAGCATCGGGGGGGCCATAGATACGCAGTATTTT.